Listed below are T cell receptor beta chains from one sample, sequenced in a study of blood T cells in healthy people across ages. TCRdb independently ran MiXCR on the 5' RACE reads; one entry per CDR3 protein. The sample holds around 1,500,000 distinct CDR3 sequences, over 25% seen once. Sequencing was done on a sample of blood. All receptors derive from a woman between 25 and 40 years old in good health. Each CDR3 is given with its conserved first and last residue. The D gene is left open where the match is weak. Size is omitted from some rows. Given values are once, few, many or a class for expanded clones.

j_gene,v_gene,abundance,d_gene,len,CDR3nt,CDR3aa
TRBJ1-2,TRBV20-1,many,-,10,TGCAGTGGACCGGGGCCGTCCTACACCTTC,CSGPGPSYTF
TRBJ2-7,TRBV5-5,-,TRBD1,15,TGTGCCAGCAGCGGGGACAGGGGGCGAACTTACGAGCAGTACTTC,CASSGDRGRTYEQYF
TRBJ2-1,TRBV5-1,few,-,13,TGCGCCAGCAGAAGCGGTTTAAGTAATGAGCAGTTCTTC,CASRSGLSNEQFF
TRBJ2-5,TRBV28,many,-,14,TGTGCCAGCAGCCACTTTGATGGAGGGGAGACCCAGTACTTC,CASSHFDGGETQYF
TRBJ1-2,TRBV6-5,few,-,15,TGTGCCAGCAGTTACACCTTGGCGGGCAACTATGGCTACACCTTC,CASSYTLAGNYGYTF
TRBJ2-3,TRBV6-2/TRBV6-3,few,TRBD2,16,TGTGCCAGCAGTTACCAGGGACTAGCGGGACTGGATACGCAGTATTTT,CASSYQGLAGLDTQYF
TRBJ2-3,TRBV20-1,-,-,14,TGCAGTGCCCGGGTAGAGGCATACACAGATACACAGTATTTT,CSARVEAYTDTQYF
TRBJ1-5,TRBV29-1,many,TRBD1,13,TGCAGCGTTCGGGGGACAGGGGATCAGCCCCAGCATTTT,CSVRGTGDQPQHF
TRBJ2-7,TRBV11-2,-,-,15,TGTGCCAGCAGCTCCAACCGGGACCAGACCTACGAGCAGTACTTC,CASSSNRDQTYEQYF
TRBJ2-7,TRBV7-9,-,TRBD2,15,TGTGCCAGCAGCAGGGGGACTAGCGGGATTAACGAGCAGTACTTC,CASSRGTSGINEQYF
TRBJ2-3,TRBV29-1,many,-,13,TGCAGCGTTGCACAGGGGAGGGCAGATACGCAGTATTTT,CSVAQGRADTQYF
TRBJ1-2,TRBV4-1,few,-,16,TGCGCCAGCAGTACAGAGGGCCTGCGGTTAGCGGGTGGCTACACCTTC,CASSTEGLRLAGGYTF
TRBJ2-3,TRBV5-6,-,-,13,TGTGCCAGCAGCCTTGAACCGGGATCTACGCAGTATTTT,CASSLEPGSTQYF
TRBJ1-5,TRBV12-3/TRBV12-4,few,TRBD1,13,TGTGCCACCGGACAGGGCGGTAGTCAGCCCCAGCATTTT,CATGQGGSQPQHF
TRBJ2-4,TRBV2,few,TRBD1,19,TGTGCCAGCAGTGGGTCCGGGGGACAGGACTCTTTAGCCAAAAACATTCAGTACTTC,CASSGSGGQDSLAKNIQYF
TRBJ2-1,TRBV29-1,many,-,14,TGCAGCGTTGAAGGAAGGCGGGCCTACAATGAGCAGTTCTTC,CSVEGRRAYNEQFF
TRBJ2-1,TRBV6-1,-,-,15,TGTGCCAGCAGCGACCCAGGGTTCGATTGGAATGAGCAGTTCTTC,CASSDPGFDWNEQFF
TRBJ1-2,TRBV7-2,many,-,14,TGTGCCAGCAGCCCCGATCTGGGTAACTATGGCTACACCTTC,CASSPDLGNYGYTF
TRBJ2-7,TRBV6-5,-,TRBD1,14,TGTGCCAGCAAAAGACAGGGAACCAACTACGAGCAGTACTTC,CASKRQGTNYEQYF
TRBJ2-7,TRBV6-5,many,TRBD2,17,TGTGCCAGCAGTTACTCTGGGACTAGCGGGAGTTGGTACGAGCAGTACTTC,CASSYSGTSGSWYEQYF
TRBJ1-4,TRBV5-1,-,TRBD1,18,TGCGCCAGCAGCACCGGGACAGCGGGGGACCTACCTAATGGAAAACTGTTTTTT,CASSTGTAGDLPNGKLFF
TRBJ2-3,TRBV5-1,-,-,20,TGCGCCAGCAGCGGCCCTAACGCAATGGGGCAGGCGGGAAGCACAGATACGCAGTATTTT,CASSGPNAMGQAGSTDTQYF
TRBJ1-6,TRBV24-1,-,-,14,TGTGCCACCAGTATCCTAAATGAGGATTCACCCCTCCACTTT,CATSILNEDSPLHF
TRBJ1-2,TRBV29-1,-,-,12,TGCAGCGTTGGTGCGGATGCTTATGGCTACACCTTC,CSVGADAYGYTF
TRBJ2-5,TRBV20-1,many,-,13,TGCAGTGCGCTTGGACTCGCCAAAGAGACCCAGTACTTC,CSALGLAKETQYF
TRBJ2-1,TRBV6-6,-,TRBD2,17,TGTGCCAGCAGACCTCAACTCCTAGCGGGAGGGCCGGGGGAGCAGTTCTTC,CASRPQLLAGGPGEQFF
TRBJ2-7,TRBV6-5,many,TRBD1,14,TGTGCCAGCAGCCGGGACAGGGGGCTCTACGAGCAGTACTTC,CASSRDRGLYEQYF
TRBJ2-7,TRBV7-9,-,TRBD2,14,TGTGCCAGCAGCTTAGCTAGCGGGGTCGACGAGCAGTACTTC,CASSLASGVDEQYF
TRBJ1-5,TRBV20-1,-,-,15,TGCAGTGCTAGGGTATCGCCAGGCGGCAATCAGCCCCAGCATTTT,CSARVSPGGNQPQHF
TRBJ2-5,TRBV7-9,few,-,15,TGTGCCAGCAGCTTAGCGCTCCGGGAAAGAGAGACCCAGTACTTC,CASSLALRERETQYF
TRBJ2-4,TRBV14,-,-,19,TGTGCCAGCAGCCAAGGACGCAGCTTTCCGGGACTCGACTTGAACATTCAGTACTTC,CASSQGRSFPGLDLNIQYF
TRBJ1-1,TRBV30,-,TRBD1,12,TGTGCCTGGACAGGGGGGGGGTCTGAAGCTTTCTTT,CAWTGGGSEAFF
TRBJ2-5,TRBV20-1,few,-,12,TGCAGTGCTAGAGATGGCACAGCGCCACAGTACTTC,CSARDGTAPQYF
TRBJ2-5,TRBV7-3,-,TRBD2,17,TGTGCCAGCAGCCTAGGGGGGGGCCTAGCGGGGTCGGAGACCCAGTACTTC,CASSLGGGLAGSETQYF
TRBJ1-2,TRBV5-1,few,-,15,TGCGCCAGCAGCTTGGCCCCGGGGCAGAACTATGGCTACACCTTC,CASSLAPGQNYGYTF
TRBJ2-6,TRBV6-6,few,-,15,TGTGCCAGCAGTTACTCGGACTCTGGGGCCAACGTCCTGACTTTC,CASSYSDSGANVLTF
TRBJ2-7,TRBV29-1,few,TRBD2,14,TGCAGCGTGCGGGGACTAGCGGACACCTACGAGCAGTACTTC,CSVRGLADTYEQYF
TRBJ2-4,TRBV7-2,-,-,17,TGTGCCAGCAGCTCAAAGACGGTTAGAGCATGGAAAAACATTCAGTACTTC,CASSSKTVRAWKNIQYF
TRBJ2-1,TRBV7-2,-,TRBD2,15,TGTGCCAGCAGCTTATGGGGGGGGGCCTACAATGAGCAGTTCTTC,CASSLWGGAYNEQFF
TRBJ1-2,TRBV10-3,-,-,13,TGTGCCACCAGTGAGGTGGCAGGGAATGGCTACACCTTC,CATSEVAGNGYTF
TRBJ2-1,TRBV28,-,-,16,TGTGCCAGCAGTTTATGGGGGAGGAGGGGTAGAGAGACCCAGTTCTTC,CASSLWGRRGRETQFF
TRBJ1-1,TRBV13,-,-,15,TGTGCCAGCAGCCCAACCGGGACGGTGAACACTGAAGCTTTCTTT,CASSPTGTVNTEAFF
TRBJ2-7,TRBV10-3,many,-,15,TGTGCCATCAGTGAAGGACTAAACACCCCCTACGAGCAGTACTTC,CAISEGLNTPYEQYF
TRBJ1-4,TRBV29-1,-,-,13,TGCAGCGCCGAGGGCAGGGTGAAAGAAAAACTGTTTTTT,CSAEGRVKEKLFF
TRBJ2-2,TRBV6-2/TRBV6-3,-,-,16,TGTGCCAGCATGCGACGGACTTCGGGAAACACCGGGGAGCTGTTTTTT,CASMRRTSGNTGELFF
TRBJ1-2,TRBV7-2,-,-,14,TGTGCCAGCAGCCGTACTCAGACCCGCGATGGCTACACCTTC,CASSRTQTRDGYTF
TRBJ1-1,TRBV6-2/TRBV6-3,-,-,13,TGTGCCAGTCAAAAGTCGCGGGATGGTGAAGCTTTCTTT,CASQKSRDGEAFF
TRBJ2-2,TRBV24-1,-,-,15,TGTGCCACCAGTGACAGGGGGGGAGGCACCGGGGAGCTGTTTTTT,CATSDRGGGTGELFF
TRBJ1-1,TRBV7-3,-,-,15,TGTGCCAGCAGCTTAACGCCCAGGGGTAACACTGAAGCTTTCTTT,CASSLTPRGNTEAFF
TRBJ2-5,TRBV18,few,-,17,TGTGCCAGCTCACCACCATACGGCAGGGAATTTGGAGAGACCCAGTACTTC,CASSPPYGREFGETQYF
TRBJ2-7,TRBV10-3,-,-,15,TGTGCCATCAGTGAGTCGGGGACATGGATCTACGAGCAGTACTTC,CAISESGTWIYEQYF
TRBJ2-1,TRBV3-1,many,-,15,TGTGCCAGCAGCCAAGATCAGGACGGGGCAGAAGAGCAGTTCTTC,CASSQDQDGAEEQFF
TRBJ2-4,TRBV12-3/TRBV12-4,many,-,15,TGTGCCAGCAGTTTAGGACAGCAAACGGGCAACATTCAGTACTTC,CASSLGQQTGNIQYF
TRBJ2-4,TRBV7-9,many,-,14,TGTGCCAGCAGCTTAGGCAGCGCCAAAAACATTCAGTACTTC,CASSLGSAKNIQYF